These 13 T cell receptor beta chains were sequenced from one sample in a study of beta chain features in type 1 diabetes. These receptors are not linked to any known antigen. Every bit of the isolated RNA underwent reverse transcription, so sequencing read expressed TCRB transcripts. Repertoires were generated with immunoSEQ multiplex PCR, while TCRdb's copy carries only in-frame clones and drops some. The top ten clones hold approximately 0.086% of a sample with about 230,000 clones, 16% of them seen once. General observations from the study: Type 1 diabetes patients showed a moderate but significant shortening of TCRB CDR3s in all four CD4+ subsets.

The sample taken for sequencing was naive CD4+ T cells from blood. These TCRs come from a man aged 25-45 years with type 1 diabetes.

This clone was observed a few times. CDR3 in DNA: TGTGCCAGCAGCCAAGATACAGGAGATACGCAGTATTTT. This codes for CASSQDTGDTQYF. The V call is TRBV7-9, the J call TRBJ2-3; possible D gene TRBD1, 5 bases. This CDR3 spans 13 amino acids. Trimming pared 5 bases from V and 5 bases from J, leaving 11 bases between. Germline V lookup: CDR1 SEHNR, CDR2 FQNEAQ (reference sequence). Using reference TRBV7-9 and TRBJ2-3 for the parts outside the CDR3, the full variable domain is DTGVSQNPRHKITKRGQNVTFRCDPISEHNRLYWYRQTLGQGPEFLTYFQNEAQLEKSRLLSDRFSAERPKGSFSTLEIQRTEQGDSAMYLCASSQDTGDTQYFGPGTRLTVL.

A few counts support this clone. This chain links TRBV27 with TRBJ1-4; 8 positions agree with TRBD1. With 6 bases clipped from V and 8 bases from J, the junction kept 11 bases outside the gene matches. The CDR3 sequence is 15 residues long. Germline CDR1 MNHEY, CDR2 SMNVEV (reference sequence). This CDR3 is CASRRVWTGTEKLFF. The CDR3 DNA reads TGTGCCAGCAGGCGCGTCTGGACAGGGACGGAAAAACTGTTTTTT.

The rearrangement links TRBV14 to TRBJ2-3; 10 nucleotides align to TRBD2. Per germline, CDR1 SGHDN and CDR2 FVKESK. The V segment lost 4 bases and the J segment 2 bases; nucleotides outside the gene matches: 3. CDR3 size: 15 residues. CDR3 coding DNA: TGTGCCAGCAGCCGAGCGGGAGGGCCCACAGATACGCAGTATTTT. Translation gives CASSRAGGPTDTQYF.

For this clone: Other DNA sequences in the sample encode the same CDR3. The CDR3 coding sequence is TGTGCCAGCAGCTTAGCAGGGGCTAACTATGGCTACACCTTC. As protein: CASSLAGANYGYTF. V is TRBV7-2 and J is TRBJ1-2; D may be TRBD1 (5 bases). The CDR3 length is 14 residues. Germline values: CDR1 SGHTA, CDR2 FQGNSA. Trimming removed 0 bases from V and 0 bases from J, with 5 bases in between.

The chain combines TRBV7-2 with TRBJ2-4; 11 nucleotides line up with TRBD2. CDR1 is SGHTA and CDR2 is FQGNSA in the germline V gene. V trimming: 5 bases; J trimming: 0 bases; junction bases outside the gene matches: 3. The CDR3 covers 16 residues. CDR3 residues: CASSVTSGVAKNIQYF. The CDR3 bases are TGTGCCAGCAGCGTGACTAGCGGGGTAGCCAAAAACATTCAGTACTTC.

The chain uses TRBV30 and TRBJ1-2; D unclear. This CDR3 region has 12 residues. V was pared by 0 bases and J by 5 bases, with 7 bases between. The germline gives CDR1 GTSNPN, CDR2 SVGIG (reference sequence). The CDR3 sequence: CAWSVVNYGYTF. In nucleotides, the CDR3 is TGTGCCTGGAGTGTAGTAAATTATGGCTACACCTTC.

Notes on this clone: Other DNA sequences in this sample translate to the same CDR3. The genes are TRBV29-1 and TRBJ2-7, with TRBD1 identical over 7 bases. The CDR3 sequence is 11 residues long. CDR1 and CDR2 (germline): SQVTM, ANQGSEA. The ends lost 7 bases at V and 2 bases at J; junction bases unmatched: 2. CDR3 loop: CSAGQTYEQYF. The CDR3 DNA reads TGCAGCGCGGGACAGACCTACGAGCAGTACTTC.

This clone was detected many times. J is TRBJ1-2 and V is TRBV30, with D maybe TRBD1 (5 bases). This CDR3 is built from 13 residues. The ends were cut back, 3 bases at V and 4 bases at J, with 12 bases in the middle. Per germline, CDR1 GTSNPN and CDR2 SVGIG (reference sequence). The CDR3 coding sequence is TGTGCCTGGAGCCGACAGCCGGGCTATGGCTACACCTTC. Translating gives CAWSRQPGYGYTF.

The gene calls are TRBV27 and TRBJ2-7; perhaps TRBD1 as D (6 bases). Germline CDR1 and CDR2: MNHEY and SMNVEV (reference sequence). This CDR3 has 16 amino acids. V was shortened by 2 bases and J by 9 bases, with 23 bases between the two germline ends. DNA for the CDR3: TGTGCCAGCAGTTTAGGGTCCGGACAGCTTGCATGGGTGCAGTACTTC. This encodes CASSLGSGQLAWVQYF.

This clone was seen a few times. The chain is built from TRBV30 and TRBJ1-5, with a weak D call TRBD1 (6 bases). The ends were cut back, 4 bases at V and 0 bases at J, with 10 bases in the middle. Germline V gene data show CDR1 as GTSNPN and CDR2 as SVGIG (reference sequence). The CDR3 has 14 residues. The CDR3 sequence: CAWTQGYSNQPQHF. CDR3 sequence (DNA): TGTGCCTGGACACAGGGATATAGCAATCAGCCCCAGCATTTT.

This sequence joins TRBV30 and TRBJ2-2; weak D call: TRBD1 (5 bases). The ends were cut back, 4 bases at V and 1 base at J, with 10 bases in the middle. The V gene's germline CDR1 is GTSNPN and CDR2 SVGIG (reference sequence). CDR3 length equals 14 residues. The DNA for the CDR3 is TGTGCCTGGAAGGGGCAGCTGAACACCGGGGAGCTGTTTTTT. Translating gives CAWKGQLNTGELFF.

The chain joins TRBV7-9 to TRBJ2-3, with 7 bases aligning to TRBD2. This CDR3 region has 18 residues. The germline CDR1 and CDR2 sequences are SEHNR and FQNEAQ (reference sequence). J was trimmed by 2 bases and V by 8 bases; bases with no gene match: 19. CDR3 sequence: CASAHPPGTSATTDTQYF. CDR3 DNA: TGTGCCAGCGCCCACCCCCCTGGTACTAGCGCTACCACAGATACGCAGTATTTT.

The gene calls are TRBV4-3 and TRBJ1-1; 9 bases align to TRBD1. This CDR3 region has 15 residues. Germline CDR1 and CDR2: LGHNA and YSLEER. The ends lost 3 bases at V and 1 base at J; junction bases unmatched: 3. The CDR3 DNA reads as TGCGCCAGCAGCCACACGGGACAGGGGAACACTGAAGCTTTCTTT. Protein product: CASSHTGQGNTEAFF.